This T cell receptor (beta chain) came from a study of identical twins. Study outcomes and limitations: High-abundance cord blood beta clonotypes had fewer insertions; memory repertoires showed none. Beta out-of-frame sequences displayed a weaker excess of sharing between twins. A cross-sectional statistical analysis, not follow-up of the same donors, supported the conclusions.

As to this clonotype: What it binds is unknown.

TCRdb independently ran MiXCR on the 5' RACE reads; one entry per CDR3 protein. The sample comprises roughly 700,000 distinct CDR3 sequences, 8.6% of which are singletons, and 0.75% to 1% rests with the top ten. These data also formed part of another study, on yellow fever vaccine responses in identical twins. In that study: Twins reportedly had a vaccine T cell response that seemed partly convergent, partly personalized.

The sample taken for sequencing was PBMCs. The origin of this receptor is a woman under 30 in good health.

CDR3 nucleotides: TGTGCCAGCAGTTACCCGGGACTAGCGAGCGAGCAGTACTTC. Translating gives CASSYPGLASEQYF. The rearrangement links TRBV6-2 or TRBV6-3 to TRBJ2-7, with 10 bases fitting TRBD2. Per the germline V gene, CDR1 is MNHEY and CDR2 is SVGEGT. V was pared by 2 bases and J by 6 bases, with 4 bases of the junction left unmatched. CDR3 length: 14 residues.